Below are 14 T cell receptor beta chains sequenced from a single sample in a study of blood T cell repertoires in COVID-19. Produced via immunoSEQ multiplex PCR; TCRdb's table is partial and in-frame only. The top ten hold 5% to 6% of the sample, which has around 400,000 clones, roughly four fifths seen once. Sequenced material: PBMCs or T cells enriched from blood (not recorded which). These receptors were obtained from a woman in her fifties or sixties who had recovered from COVID-19.

The gene calls are TRBV4-3 and TRBJ1-1, with 7 bases that match TRBD1. V was pared by 0 bases and J by 5 bases, with 12 bases of the junction left unmatched. The CDR3 covers 17 residues. Germline assignment: CDR1 LGHNA and CDR2 YSLEER. CDR3 bases: TGCGCCAGCAGCCAAGATCTTCCCACAAAGGGACAGACTGAAGCTTTCTTT. Translating gives CASSQDLPTKGQTEAFF.

This clone was seen a handful of times. This chain joins TRBV19 and TRBJ1-5, with a possible D match to TRBD1 (5 bases). This CDR3 has 14 amino acids. CDR1 and CDR2 from the germline V gene are LNHDA and SQIVND (reference sequence). V was cut by 3 bases and J by 4 bases, with 10 bases left in between. The DNA of the CDR3 is TGTGCCAGTAGTATTCAGGGAGGGAATCAGCCCCAGCATTTT. Its translation is CASSIQGGNQPQHF.

J is TRBJ1-2 and V is TRBV7-8; TRBD1 aligns across 7 bases. The CDR3 length is 16 residues. The germline gives CDR1 SGHVS, CDR2 FQNEAQ. J gave up 1 base and V 5 bases, and 10 bases lay outside the gene matches. CDR3 protein: CASSRETGTYNYGYTF. CDR3 nucleotide sequence: TGTGCCAGCAGCCGAGAGACAGGGACTTATAACTATGGCTACACCTTC.

The genes are TRBV28 and TRBJ2-6, with a tentative D call TRBD2 (5 bases). The CDR3 totals 16 residues. Germline CDR1 reads MDHEN; CDR2 reads SYDVKM. With 2 bases removed from V and 9 bases from J, the gap between germline ends came to 17 bases. The CDR3 coding sequence is TGTGCCAGCAGTTTAAATCCCCCCCGAGAGGGCAACGTCCTGACTTTC. This gives the protein CASSLNPPREGNVLTF.

CDR3 sequence reads: CASSLSTPKTGPYEQYF. The CDR3 DNA reads TGTGCCAGTAGTCTCTCTACCCCCAAGACAGGGCCCTACGAGCAGTACTTC. The gene calls are TRBV19 and TRBJ2-7; 7 positions match TRBD1. Germline values: CDR1 LNHDA, CDR2 SQIVND (reference sequence). The CDR3 loop spans 17 amino acids. Trimming at V came to 5 bases and at J to 2 bases, leaving 15 bases not matched to a gene.

This chain uses TRBV5-1 with TRBJ2-7, with no clear D. Trimming shortened V by 4 bases and J by 5 bases, and 7 bases separated the two germline ends. The CDR3 spans 11 residues. Germline V gives CDR1 SGHRS, CDR2 YFSETQ. CDR3 sequence: CASSDNNEQYF. The CDR3, as DNA: TGCGCCAGCAGCGACAACAACGAGCAGTACTTC. Full variable domain (rest looked up from reference TRBV5-1 and TRBJ2-7): KAGVTQTPRYLIKTRGQQVTLSCSPISGHRSVSWYQQTPGQGLQFLFEYFSETQRNKGNFPGRFSGRQFSNSRSEMNVSTLELGDSALYLCASSDNNEQYFGPGTRLTVT.

This clone was recorded many times. The chain has TRBV11-2 and TRBJ2-7; 8 nucleotides align to TRBD1. This CDR3 has 14 residues. The V segment lost 8 bases and the J segment 4 bases; nucleotides outside the gene matches: 10. Germline lookup yields CDR1 SGHAT and CDR2 FQNNGV. The CDR3, as DNA: TGTGCCAGCTCACCTACAGGGGGTCGATACGAGCAGTACTTC. Its protein is CASSPTGGRYEQYF.

CDR3 DNA: TGTGCCAGCAGCTTTGGGCCAGGGAGGAATAAAAATCAGCCCCAGCATTTT. The encoded protein is CASSFGPGRNKNQPQHF. This chain links TRBV7-2 with TRBJ1-5, with D tentatively TRBD1 (5 bases). The germline V gene encodes CDR1 SGHTA and CDR2 FQGNSA. The CDR3 length is 17 residues. The V gene lost 3 bases and the J gene lost 4 bases, with 19 bases spanning the gap.

In the case of this clone: This sample also contains other DNA sequences that code for the same CDR3. J is TRBJ1-1 and V is TRBV9, with 7 bases lining up with TRBD1. Germline V gene lookup returns CDR1 SGDLS and CDR2 YYNGEE. The ends lost 4 bases at V and 0 bases at J; junction bases unmatched: 6. There are 15 residues in the CDR3. CDR3 amino acids: CASSSRQGMNTEAFF. The CDR3 coding sequence is TGTGCCAGCAGCTCACGACAGGGCATGAACACTGAAGCTTTCTTT.

CDR3 DNA: TGTGCCAGCTGGGGGGGGGATTGGGGCAATCAGCCCCAGCATTTT. Translated, it gives CASWGGDWGNQPQHF. The rearrangement joins TRBV6-5 to TRBJ1-5; perhaps TRBD1 as D (5 bases). The ends were cut back, 8 bases at V and 2 bases at J, with 16 bases in the middle. The CDR3 length is 15 residues. CDR1 MNHEY and CDR2 SVGAGI come from the germline V gene.

The chain carries TRBV5-4 and TRBJ2-3; 14 bases are a match to TRBD2. Losses at the gene ends were 4 bases for V and 6 bases for J; bases not matched to a gene: 10. Germline CDR1 SGHNT, CDR2 YYREEE (reference sequence). CDR3 size: 17 residues. CDR3 amino acids: CASSLRLAGGPSDTQYF. CDR3 bases: TGTGCCAGCAGCCTAAGACTAGCGGGAGGGCCCTCGGATACGCAGTATTTT.

The rearrangement uses TRBV13 and TRBJ1-3; D possibly corresponds to TRBD1 (6 bases). This CDR3 is built from 16 residues. Deletions cut 4 bases from V and 0 bases from J, with 13 bases between. CDR1 PRHDT and CDR2 FYEKMQ come from the germline V gene (reference sequence). The CDR3 bases are TGTGCCAGCAGCTCAATGGGGGCCAACTCTGGAAACACCATATATTTT. Encoded protein: CASSSMGANSGNTIYF.

The rearrangement joins TRBV6-2 or TRBV6-3 to TRBJ1-6; D perhaps matches TRBD1 (6 bases). CDR1 is MNHEY and CDR2 is SVGEGT in the germline V gene. V gave up 4 bases and J gave up 4 bases, with 20 bases separating them. The CDR3 totals 18 residues. The CDR3 region is CASSFPAGTTGYNSPLHF. The CDR3 coding sequence is TGTGCCAGCAGTTTCCCCGCCGGGACAACTGGATATAATTCACCCCTCCACTTT.

This clone was counted between two and nine times. The CDR3 DNA sequence: TGCGCCAGCAGCTTGGGCCCGGGGTCCGGGGTTGGGACTGAAGCTTTCTTT. Protein product: CASSLGPGSGVGTEAFF. V gene TRBV5-1 combines with J gene TRBJ1-1; D is ambiguous. The germline V gene has CDR1 SGHRS and CDR2 YFSETQ. The V and J ends lost 0 bases and 5 bases respectively, with 20 bases between them. This CDR3 contains 17 residues.